This entry lists 17 T cell receptor beta chains sequenced from one sample in a study of human T cells and chemical hapten exposure. Using its own MiXCR run on the RACE reads, TCRdb lists one record per CDR3 protein. This repertoire shows under 200,000 distinct CDR3 sequences, about 15% found once; its top ten account for 1.5% to 2%. As to time point: patch test 1, 2 weeks after DPC sensitization. Treatment meaning: therapeutic diphenylcyclopropenone sensitization with weekly scalp DPC. Source: whole blood, taken in connection with sensitization to the hapten diphenylcyclopropenone (DPC). All receptors derive from a woman aged 25 to 39 with alopecia areata. Some clones in this sample may be carry-over from other donors' samples.

This clonotype was seen only a few times. The chain recombines TRBV7-2 with TRBJ1-3; a weak D match, TRBD1 (6 bases). Germline V gives CDR1 SGHTA, CDR2 FQGNSA. The CDR3 consists of 16 residues. The V end lost 1 base, the J end lost 2 bases, and 12 bases lay between the germline ends. Written as DNA, the CDR3 is TGTGCCAGCAGCTTAGTGCAGGGGACCCCTGGAAACACCATATATTTT. This translates into CASSLVQGTPGNTIYF.

The J gene is TRBJ2-3, the V gene TRBV7-8, with unresolved D. The CDR3 has 13 amino acids. CDR1 is SGHVS, CDR2 FQNEAQ, per germline. V was trimmed by 3 bases and J by 5 bases, leaving 9 bases between them. The CDR3 spells CASSFSEKDTQYF. The CDR3 nucleotides are TGTGCCAGCAGCTTCAGCGAGAAAGATACGCAGTATTTT.

In its sample, this clonotype was seen a few times. The J gene is TRBJ2-7, the V gene TRBV5-1; 11 bases align to TRBD1. J lost 2 bases, V lost 4 bases, and 2 bases had no gene match. This CDR3 is 14 amino acids long. Germline V lookup: CDR1 SGHRS, CDR2 YFSETQ. CDR3 in amino acids: CASSGGQGAYEQYF. For the CDR3, the DNA is TGCGCCAGCAGCGGGGGACAGGGGGCCTACGAGCAGTACTTC.

V gene TRBV19 combines with J gene TRBJ1-5; D unclear. Trimming cost V 6 bases and J 0 bases, with 18 bases left between them. The germline V gene encodes CDR1 LNHDA and CDR2 SQIVND (reference sequence). The CDR3 has 17 residues. The CDR3 loop reads CASRNAGLLYSNQPQHF. CDR3 nucleotide sequence: TGTGCCAGTAGGAACGCAGGTTTACTATATAGCAATCAGCCCCAGCATTTT.

This clonotype was observed many times. The rearrangement uses TRBV30 and TRBJ1-1; the D is unclear. CDR1 GTSNPN and CDR2 SVGIG come from the germline V gene (reference sequence). This CDR3 is built from 13 residues. V was pared by 3 bases and J by 1 base, with 9 bases between. DNA for the CDR3: TGTGCCTGGAGCGTGAACAGGAACACTGAAGCTTTCTTT. This sequence encodes CAWSVNRNTEAFF. Variable domain in full (rest from reference TRBV30 and TRBJ1-1): SQTIHQWPATLVQPVGSPLSLECTVEGTSNPNLYWYRQAAGRGLQLLFYSVGIGQISSEVPQNLSASRPQDRQFILSSKKLLLSDSGFYLCAWSVNRNTEAFFGQGTRLTVV.

On this clonotype: A junction end diverges from the germline sequence, so it may reflect a read error. The CDR3 loop is CVSSTPSKAGELFF. DNA of the CDR3: TGTGTCAGCAGTACCCCCTCTAAGGCCGGGGAGCTGTTTTTT. This sequence joins TRBV6-5 and TRBJ2-2; no clear D. There are 14 residues in the CDR3. CDR1 is MNHEY, CDR2 SVGAGI, per germline.

The chain is built from TRBV7-6 and TRBJ1-6; D remains ambiguous. CDR3 size: 13 residues. V was trimmed by 4 bases and J by 6 bases, leaving 7 bases between them. CDR1 is SGHVS, CDR2 FNYEAQ, per germline. This CDR3 reads CASSSLTNSPLHF. In DNA form, the CDR3 reads TGTGCCAGCAGCTCACTGACTAATTCACCCCTCCACTTT. Full variable domain (remainder filled in from reference TRBV7-6 and TRBJ1-6): GAGVSQSPRYKVTKRGQDVALRCDPISGHVSLYWYRQALGQGPEFLTYFNYEAQQDKSGLPNDRFSAERPEGSISTLTIQRTEQRDSAMYRCASSSLTNSPLHFGNGTRLTVT.

This clonotype was counted at least ten times. The CDR3 loop is CSASWLAGNKNIQYF. The CDR3 DNA reads as TGCAGTGCTAGTTGGTTAGCGGGCAACAAAAACATTCAGTACTTC. J is TRBJ2-4 and V is TRBV20-1, with TRBD2 matching 7 bases. The germline gives CDR1 DFQATT, CDR2 SNEGSKA (reference sequence). This CDR3 contains 15 residues. V was clipped by 3 bases and J by 3 bases; unmatched bases: 8.

About this clonotype: Given a much more abundant clone one base away, this may be a read error. The chain links TRBV6-6 to TRBJ2-1; D is possibly TRBD2 (6 bases). The CDR3 loop spans 14 amino acids. The V gene's germline CDR1 is MNHNY and CDR2 SVGAGI (reference sequence). This CDR3 reads CASSLASSYNERFF. The CDR3 DNA follows: TGTGCCAGCAGTCTAGCGTCCTCCTACAATGAGCGGTTCTTC.

This clonotype appeared a few times. The J gene is TRBJ1-1, the V gene TRBV30; D gene ambiguous. Trimming removed 5 bases at V and 0 bases at J, with 10 bases between. Germline V gives CDR1 GTSNPN, CDR2 SVGIG (reference sequence). The CDR3 is 13 residues long. The CDR3 loop reads CAWGPDVNTEAFF. CDR3 coding DNA: TGTGCCTGGGGGCCGGACGTGAACACTGAAGCTTTCTTT.

V usage is TRBV20-1 and J usage is TRBJ1-4; TRBD1 might be the D (5 bases). The germline CDR1 and CDR2 sequences are DFQATT and SNEGSKA (reference sequence). The CDR3 loop spans 15 amino acids. Trimming shortened V by 4 bases and J by 8 bases, and 20 bases separated the two germline ends. The CDR3 DNA reads TGCAGTGCTAATGATGCGGGCGGGGCTGAGGAAAAACTGTTTTTT. Translation gives CSANDAGGAEEKLFF.

The chain is built from TRBV27 and TRBJ1-5; 7 nucleotides agree with TRBD1. Germline V lookup: CDR1 MNHEY, CDR2 SMNVEV (reference sequence). V lost 3 bases and J lost 7; bases outside the gene matches: 6. The CDR3 sequence is 14 residues long. DNA for the CDR3: TGTGCCAGCAGTTTCGGGGGGACAGACCAGCCCCAGCATTTT. It encodes CASSFGGTDQPQHF.

In its sample, this clonotype was seen many times. The chain uses TRBV4-3 and TRBJ2-3; D not certain. The V gene lost 0 bases and the J gene lost 0 bases, with 7 bases spanning the gap. The CDR3 covers 15 residues. The germline V gene has CDR1 LGHNA and CDR2 YSLEER. The CDR3, as DNA: TGCGCCAGCAGCCAAGATTGGGGAAGCACAGATACGCAGTATTTT. It yields the protein CASSQDWGSTDTQYF.

In its sample, this clonotype was seen a few times. The chain employs TRBV5-5 and TRBJ2-7; TRBD1 matches 9 bases. Germline V gene data show CDR1 as SGHKS and CDR2 as YYEKEE (reference sequence). The CDR3 spans 15 residues. With V trimmed by 4 bases and J by 4 bases, 9 bases remained unmatched. The chain's CDR3 is CASSPLPGQGYEQYF. The CDR3 DNA follows: TGTGCCAGCAGCCCGTTACCGGGACAGGGTTACGAGCAGTACTTC.

This chain's CDR3 is CASSLTSLAGNEQFF. DNA for the CDR3: TGTGCCAGCAGCTTAACCTCTCTAGCGGGGAATGAGCAGTTCTTC. J is TRBJ2-1 and V is TRBV11-3; TRBD2 agrees at 9 bases. The CDR3 is made up of 15 amino acids. Trimming removed 2 bases from V and 7 bases from J; junction bases left unmatched: 6. Germline-derived CDR1 and CDR2 are SGHNT and YENEEA.

This clonotype was seen at least ten times. The genes are TRBV21-1 and TRBJ1-2; the table's D call, TRBD1, was not checked against the DNA. TRBV21-1 is termed a pseudogene. This CDR3 spans 24 amino acids. This chain's CDR3 is CASSKAPQKPNAPSVEGLNYGYTF. The CDR3, as DNA: TGTGCCAGCAGCAAAGCGCCCCAAAAGCCCAATGCCCCCTCTGTCGAGGGATTAAACTATGGCTACACCTTC.

The DNA for the CDR3 is TGTGCCAGCGGTTCAAGTTTTGGGGCCACTGAAGCTTTCTTT. Its protein is CASGSSFGATEAFF. The rearrangement uses TRBV28 and TRBJ1-1, with TRBD1 as a possible D gene (5 bases). Trimming cost V 8 bases and J 4 bases, with 17 bases left between them. This CDR3 region has 14 residues. Germline V gene sequence: CDR1 MDHEN, CDR2 SYDVKM.